This paragraph covers one TCR beta chain sequence. Its target is not known. These data are taken from a study of Ad26.COV2.S vaccination and SARS-CoV-2 variants. Study at large: Ad26.COV2.S given intramuscularly, once or twice 56 days apart.

From germline, CDR1 is SGHRS and CDR2 YFSETQ. V was pared by 5 bases and J by 0 bases, with 7 bases of the junction left unmatched. CDR3 length equals 16 residues. The treatment here: 15 to 20 received Ad26.COV2.S at low or high dose, single or two shots; about five received placebo; per-sample allocation not given. Vaccine and placebo recipients were sampled on day 63 after the first injection. Assay used: immunoSEQ multiplex PCR; TCRdb lists only in-frame clones, some missing. The top ten hold 1.9% of the sample, which has roughly 320,000 clones, roughly 86% seen once. Study-level findings and limits: Recipients given vaccine exceeded placebo recipients in spike-specific TCR breadth.

The J gene is TRBJ2-2, the V gene TRBV5-1; 7 bases align to TRBD1. This TCR was sampled from a person aged 18-60 years who received the Ad26.COV2.S COVID-19 vaccine or a placebo. This sample comprised peripheral blood, obtained in a trial of Ad26.COV2.S vaccine versus placebo. The CDR3 loop is CASSRDSPSNTGELFF. The CDR3 DNA is TGCGCCAGCAGTCGGGACAGCCCGTCGAACACCGGGGAGCTGTTTTTT.